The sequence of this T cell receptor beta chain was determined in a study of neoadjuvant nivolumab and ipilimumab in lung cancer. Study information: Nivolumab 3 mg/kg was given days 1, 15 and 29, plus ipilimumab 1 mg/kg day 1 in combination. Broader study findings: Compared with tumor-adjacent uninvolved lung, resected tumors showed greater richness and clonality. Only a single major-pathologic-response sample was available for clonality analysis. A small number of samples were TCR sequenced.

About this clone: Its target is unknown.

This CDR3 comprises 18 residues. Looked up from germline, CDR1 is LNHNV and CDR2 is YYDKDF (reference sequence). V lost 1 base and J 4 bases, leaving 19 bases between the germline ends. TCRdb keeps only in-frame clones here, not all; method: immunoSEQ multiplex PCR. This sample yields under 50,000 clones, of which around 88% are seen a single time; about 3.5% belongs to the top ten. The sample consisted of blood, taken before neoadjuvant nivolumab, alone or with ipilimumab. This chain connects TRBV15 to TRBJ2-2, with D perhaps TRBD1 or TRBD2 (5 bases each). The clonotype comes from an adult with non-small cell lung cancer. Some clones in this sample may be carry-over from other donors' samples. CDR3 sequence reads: CATSRAPLGAGSTGELFF. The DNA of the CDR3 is TGTGCCACCAGCAGAGCCCCTCTCGGGGCAGGGAGCACCGGGGAGCTGTTTTTT.